This entry features one T cell receptor (beta chain) sequence. The antigen is undetermined. This specimen belongs to a study of T cells in localized non-small cell lung cancer. Sequenced by immunoSEQ multiplex PCR; TCRdb stores in-frame clones only, minus some. The table records some 35,000 clones, 85% to 95% of them present only once. Study-level results: Investigators sequenced only a single tumor region, leaving heterogeneity possible. Of the tissues analyzed, uninvolved adjacent lung showed maximal T cell clonality, greater than tumor.

Trimming took 7 bases from V and 17 from J, leaving 9 bases between them. In germline, CDR1 is SGHNT, CDR2 YENEEA. The CDR3 is made up of 9 amino acids. Specimen: peripheral blood, collected before any cancer treatment. This TCR came from a female donor older than 55 with stage I lung adenocarcinoma. This chain connects TRBV11-3 to TRBJ1-6; unclear D gene. CDR3 DNA sequence: TGTGCCAGCATGAAGACTTTCCACTTT. This sequence encodes CASMKTFHF.